This TCR beta chain is drawn from a study of cytomegalovirus exposure and HLA in healthy donors. About the research overall: HLA-typed donors contributed about 85 million unique TCRs, which were held in an early data release.

There are 15 residues in the CDR3. Trimming took 2 bases from V and 0 from J, leaving 12 bases between them. Germline-derived CDR1 and CDR2 are SGDLS and YYNGEE. Use of 60 Vbeta and 13 Jbeta primers characterized the PCR. Libraries were prepared by immunoSEQ multiplex PCR; TCRdb keeps only in-frame clonotypes and omits some of them. The sample records around 160,000 clones, around 79% being singletons. The study, taken as a whole, reports: Within the data, a cluster of highly shared sequence variants was likely a sequencing artifact. The sole available immune exposure information was CMV serostatus.

The sample holds a few counts of this clone. Its target is unknown. The material sequenced was PBMCs. This sequence joins TRBV9 and TRBJ2-7; D is ambiguous. The clonotype originates from a woman aged 40 to 49 in good health and CMV-seropositive. In nucleotides, the CDR3 is TGTGCCAGCAGCGTCTTGGCGGAGAGCTCCTACGAGCAGTACTTC. This sequence encodes CASSVLAESSYEQYF.